These 17 T cell receptor beta chains came from one sample sequenced in a study of radiation and T cells in renal cell carcinoma. Time point noted: blood 4 weeks post-SBRT, at nephrectomy. The sample's treatment: 15 Gy SBRT to primary tumor, nephrectomy 4 weeks later. The table came from immunoSEQ multiplex PCR; TCRdb's copy has only in-frame clones and leaves some out. In the table there are 40,000 to 45,000 clones, about 84% of which are singletons. The material sequenced was blood, taken from a patient whose treatment included radiotherapy and nephrectomy. The receptors shown here come from a woman in her sixties or seventies with renal cell carcinoma.

The chain carries TRBV10-2 and TRBJ1-2, with D possibly being TRBD1 (6 bases). Germline V CDR1 and CDR2: WSHSY, SAAADI. This CDR3 is 15 amino acids long. Trimming took off 4 bases at V and 1 base at J, with 13 bases between the two ends. The CDR3 region has the DNA TGCGCCAGCAGTGTGAGTAGGGACATTAACTATGGCTACACCTTC. Translated: CASSVSRDINYGYTF.

This chain connects TRBV7-2 to TRBJ2-5, with D tentatively TRBD2 (6 bases). V lost 6 bases to trimming and J lost 4 bases, with 12 bases between them. The CDR3 spans 13 residues. Germline CDR1 and CDR2: SGHTA and FQGNSA. The CDR3 DNA reads as TGTGCCAGCAGTACGGGGAGGAGAGAGACCCAGTACTTC. It is translated as CASSTGRRETQYF. The full variable domain, rest sourced from reference TRBV7-2 and TRBJ2-5, is GAGVSQSPSNKVTEKGKDVELRCDPISGHTALYWYRQSLGQGLEFLIYFQGNSAPDKSGLPSDRFSAERTGGSVSTLTIQRTQQEDSAVYLCASSTGRRETQYFGPGTRLLVL.

The rearrangement uses TRBV9 and TRBJ2-1; TRBD1 matches 10 bases. The CDR3 length is 15 residues. Germline assignment: CDR1 SGDLS and CDR2 YYNGEE. J lost 2 bases, V lost 4 bases, and 3 bases had no gene match. This CDR3 is CASSLGQGTYNEQFF. For the CDR3, the DNA is TGTGCCAGCAGCCTGGGACAGGGGACCTACAATGAGCAGTTCTTC.

V is TRBV19 and J is TRBJ1-2, with 8 bases lining up with TRBD1. CDR1 is LNHDA, CDR2 SQIVND, per germline (reference sequence). This CDR3 has 15 residues. V lost 5 bases to trimming and J lost 5 bases; unmatched junction nucleotides: 10. The CDR3 loop is CASSLYPGGEYGYTF. Written as DNA, the CDR3 is TGTGCCAGTAGTTTATATCCAGGGGGCGAGTATGGCTACACCTTC.

The V gene is TRBV28, the J gene TRBJ2-7, with D perhaps TRBD2 (5 bases). The ends were cut back, 8 bases at V and 3 bases at J, with 17 bases in the middle. Germline V lookup: CDR1 MDHEN, CDR2 SYDVKM. CDR3 length: 14 amino acids. The CDR3: CASGRSGGGYEQYF. CDR3 in DNA: TGTGCCAGCGGTAGGAGCGGAGGAGGCTACGAGCAGTACTTC.

The gene calls are TRBV7-2 and TRBJ2-1; the D is unclear. This CDR3 is 14 amino acids long. Germline V CDR1 and CDR2: SGHTA, FQGNSA. With 0 bases removed from V and 9 bases from J, the gap between germline ends came to 12 bases. CDR3 in DNA: TGTGCCAGCAGCTTAGCGCTTCGAGGCGGTGAGCAGTTCTTC. Translated, it gives CASSLALRGGEQFF. The full variable domain, its missing parts supplied by reference TRBV7-2 and TRBJ2-1, is GAGVSQSPSNKVTEKGKDVELRCDPISGHTALYWYRQSLGQGLEFLIYFQGNSAPDKSGLPSDRFSAERTGGSVSTLTIQRTQQEDSAVYLCASSLALRGGEQFFGPGTRLTVL.

The rearrangement links TRBV5-6 to TRBJ2-7; D may be TRBD1 (6 bases). V lost 3 bases and J lost 3, with 16 bases in between. Per the germline V gene, CDR1 is SGHDT and CDR2 is YYEEEE. The CDR3 spans 15 residues. The CDR3: CASSWLRTAIYEQYF. CDR3 bases: TGTGCCAGCAGCTGGCTTCGGACAGCCATCTACGAGCAGTACTTC.

This chain joins TRBV19 and TRBJ1-2; D not certain. The germline gives CDR1 LNHDA, CDR2 SQIVND (reference sequence). The V end was cut by 5 bases, the J end by 3 bases, with 16 bases between. The CDR3 totals 15 residues. The CDR3 protein is CASSPGGNGDYGYTF. Here the CDR3 DNA reads TGTGCCAGTAGTCCCGGCGGTAATGGTGACTATGGCTACACCTTC.

This clone showed up just once. The J gene is TRBJ1-1, the V gene TRBV9; D gene unclear. Germline values: CDR1 SGDLS, CDR2 YYNGEE. The germline V and J ends were trimmed by 0 bases and 0 bases, with 12 bases remaining between them. CDR3 length equals 16 residues. The CDR3 DNA is TGTGCCAGCAGCGTAGTTCGGAATTCTATGAACACTGAAGCTTTCTTT. Its protein is CASSVVRNSMNTEAFF.

V usage is TRBV7-6 and J usage is TRBJ2-3; the D is unclear. Trimming stripped 5 bases from V and 6 bases from J, with 9 bases between. Germline lookup yields CDR1 SGHVS and CDR2 FNYEAQ. The CDR3 extends over 12 amino acids. The CDR3 bases are TGTGCCAGCAGCCCTACCCGGGATACGCAGTATTTT. It translates to CASSPTRDTQYF. Full variable domain (rest looked up from reference TRBV7-6 and TRBJ2-3): GAGVSQSPRYKVTKRGQDVALRCDPISGHVSLYWYRQALGQGPEFLTYFNYEAQQDKSGLPNDRFSAERPEGSISTLTIQRTEQRDSAMYRCASSPTRDTQYFGPGTRLTVL.

This clone was recorded a few times. This chain joins TRBV19 and TRBJ1-4; tentative D call: TRBD1 (5 bases). The germline V gene encodes CDR1 LNHDA and CDR2 SQIVND (reference sequence). CDR3 size: 14 residues. V was clipped by 3 bases and J by 7 bases, with 12 bases between them. The CDR3 DNA is TGTGCCAGTAGTATTGGGACCTCCCCTGAAAAACTGTTTTTT. Residues: CASSIGTSPEKLFF.

The chain uses TRBV5-5 and TRBJ1-5, with D possibly TRBD1 on 6 matching bases. The CDR3 length is 15 residues. Germline CDR1 and CDR2: SGHKS and YYEKEE (reference sequence). The V end lost 3 bases, the J end lost 11 bases, and 21 bases lay between the germline ends. This CDR3 is CASSSGTSIAGAQHF. The DNA of the CDR3 is TGTGCCAGCAGCTCCGGGACGTCAATAGCAGGGGCCCAGCATTTT.

The chain is built from TRBV6-4 and TRBJ1-2, with a possible D match to TRBD1 (5 bases). Between the trimmed V and J ends, which lost 5 bases and 4 bases, there was a span of 11 bases. There are 13 residues in the CDR3. Per germline, CDR1 MRHNA and CDR2 SNTAGT. CDR3 in DNA: TGTGCCAGCAGTTCCGAGGGGACCTATGGCTACACCTTC. Its translation: CASSSEGTYGYTF.

The chain recombines TRBV10-1 with TRBJ2-7, with 9 bases lining up with TRBD1. Germline loops: CDR1 WNHNN, CDR2 SYGVQD (reference sequence). V trimming: 8 bases; J trimming: 0 bases; junction bases outside the gene matches: 8. The CDR3 sequence is 15 residues long. CDR3 in amino acids: CASGEGTGSSYEQYF. As DNA, the CDR3 is TGCGCCAGCGGAGAGGGGACAGGGAGCTCCTACGAGCAGTACTTC.

V and J are TRBV5-6 and TRBJ2-5; TRBD1 matches at 7 bases. V dropped 6 bases and J dropped 4; count of bases not matched to a gene: 6. Germline CDR1 SGHDT, CDR2 YYEEEE. The CDR3 has 13 residues. CDR3 sequence: CASTKGARETQYF. CDR3 DNA: TGTGCCAGCACCAAGGGGGCGCGAGAGACCCAGTACTTC.

J is TRBJ1-4 and V is TRBV4-3, with TRBD1 matching 7 bases. The V and J ends lost 1 base and 5 bases, in that order; junction bases with no gene match: 1. The CDR3 has 14 amino acids. Looked up from germline, CDR1 is LGHNA and CDR2 is YSLEER. The CDR3 protein is CASSQGDSNEKLFF. In nucleotides, the CDR3 is TGCGCCAGCAGCCAAGGGGACAGCAATGAAAAACTGTTTTTT.

The gene calls are TRBV4-2 and TRBJ1-1; no clear D gene. This CDR3 spans 15 amino acids. V was shortened by 0 bases and J by 1 base, with 9 bases between the two germline ends. Germline CDR1 LGHNA, CDR2 YNFKEQ. This chain's CDR3 is CASSQDSNKNTEAFF. DNA of the CDR3: TGTGCCAGCAGCCAAGATTCGAACAAGAACACTGAAGCTTTCTTT.